This TCR beta chain was profiled in a study of blood T cell repertoires in COVID-19. Turning to the study itself: Some COVID-19 samples were acute and others convalescent; all came from the United States, Italy and Spain. T cells, B-cell-depleted T cells, or PBMCs provided the cDNA or gDNA that served as material.

Authors' analysis steps: Reference gene primers were amplified, and this amplification served to estimate nucleated cell counts. The protocol was immunoSEQ multiplex PCR, while the TCRdb copy is restricted to in-frame clones and leaves out a portion. V and J calls and clone size are given by that table; D and trimming were obtained from the DNA. The table shows tens of thousands of clones, with 65% to 80% occurring only once. Germline values: CDR1 LNHNV, CDR2 YYDKDF (reference sequence). This CDR3 is built from 21 residues. Trimming removed 2 bases from V and 5 bases from J, with 32 bases in between.

V is TRBV15 and J is TRBJ2-3; tentatively, D is TRBD2 (6 bases). Sequencing was carried out using peripheral blood. The source is a woman older than 75 with active or convalescent COVID-19. CDR3 protein: CATSRSSPWKTGTGGRDTQYF. In DNA form, the CDR3 reads TGTGCCACCAGCAGATCCTCCCCTTGGAAAACGGGGACCGGAGGGAGAGATACGCAGTATTTT. Full variable domain (rest looked up from reference TRBV15 and TRBJ2-3): DAMVIQNPRYQVTQFGKPVTLSCSQTLNHNVMYWYQQKSSQAPKLLFHYYDKDFNNEADTPDNFQSRRPNTSFCFLDIRSPGLGDTAMYLCATSRSSPWKTGTGGRDTQYFGPGTRLTVL.